Listed below are T cell receptor beta chains from one sample, sequenced in a study of long-term antiretroviral therapy in people with HIV. Produced via immunoSEQ multiplex PCR; TCRdb's table is partial and in-frame only. The sample yields under 20,000 clones, 76% seen once. Specimen: unsorted PBMCs, collected 0.5 years before starting antiretroviral therapy. The receptors were gathered from a man between 18 and 29 years old with HIV. The CDR3 runs from the conserved cysteine through the conserved F or W. The order of the fields is J gene, CDR3 length, V gene, clone size, D gene, CDR3 DNA, CDR3 protein. D genes are given only for firm matches. The size field is filled for only some rows; it gives once, few, many or a size class.

J: TRBJ2-1; length: 15; V: TRBV6-5; size: few; D: TRBD2; DNA: TGTGCCAGCAGTACCTTAGCGGGATCCTCGGATGAGCAGTTCTTC; CDR3: CASSTLAGSSDEQFF
J: TRBJ2-7; length: 13; V: TRBV19; size: few; D: .; DNA: TGTGCCAGTAGTATCCCCCCATTCTACGAGCAGTACTTC; CDR3: CASSIPPFYEQYF
J: TRBJ2-7; length: 13; V: TRBV5-8; size: .; D: .; DNA: TGTGCCAGCAGCTGGCAGGGTATGTACGAGCAGTACTTC; CDR3: CASSWQGMYEQYF
J: TRBJ2-7; length: 15; V: TRBV11-2; size: .; D: .; DNA: TGTGCCAGCAGCTTAGCGGCGGAGAGGGCTTACGAGCAGTACTTC; CDR3: CASSLAAERAYEQYF
J: TRBJ2-7; length: 15; V: TRBV4-3; size: .; D: TRBD1; DNA: TGCGCCAGCAGCCCGGGACAGGGGTCCTCCTACGAGCAGTACTTC; CDR3: CASSPGQGSSYEQYF
J: TRBJ1-2; length: 15; V: TRBV14; size: .; D: TRBD1; DNA: TGTGCCAGCAGCCCCAGACAGGGGGTGGGCTATGGCTACACCTTC; CDR3: CASSPRQGVGYGYTF
J: TRBJ2-2; length: 17; V: TRBV5-1; size: .; D: TRBD1; DNA: TGCGCCAGCAGCTTTTTTAGGGGACAGGGAAACACCGGGGAGCTGTTTTTT; CDR3: CASSFFRGQGNTGELFF
J: TRBJ1-1; length: 13; V: TRBV27; size: .; D: .; DNA: TGTGCCAGCAGTTTACGAGGGAACACTGAAGCTTTCTTT; CDR3: CASSLRGNTEAFF
J: TRBJ2-1; length: 17; V: TRBV15; size: .; D: TRBD2; DNA: TGTGCCACCAGCAGAGTGGGGGAAACTAGCGGTGCCCTCTCGCAGTTCTTC; CDR3: CATSRVGETSGALSQFF
J: TRBJ1-4; length: 15; V: TRBV15; size: .; D: .; DNA: TGTGCCACCAGCACCGCCGGGGGGCCTAATGAAAAACTGTTTTTT; CDR3: CATSTAGGPNEKLFF